A selection of T cell receptor beta chains follows, all from one sample in a study. TCRdb independently ran MiXCR on the RT-PCR reads; one entry per CDR3 protein. The sample consists of about 680,000 distinct CDR3 sequences, 13% to 15% of them appearing once. Sequencing input: memory CD4+ T cells from blood. The receptors come from a female donor in good health, serving as a healthy control. CDR3s include the opening cysteine and the closing phenylalanine or tryptophan. Clone size is shown for a subset of rows, as once, few, many or a class of expanded clone.

v_call clone_size cdr3_aa
TRBV29-1 NA CSAVSGAFLDTQYF
TRBV5-1 few CASSSIVDIEQFF
TRBV5-1 few CASSPVGAYYNEQFF
TRBV16 NA CASSQNRGRNTEAFF
TRBV6-6 few CASSTARGNTEAFF
TRBV5-1 few CASSLESPEQFF
TRBV11-3 NA CASSPTRADYNEQFF
TRBV13 NA CASSLTGRGEGVTYNEQFF
TRBV6-5 few CASSYGGTSGYGYTF
TRBV20-1 NA CSASQQGAWEKLFF
TRBV10-3 once CAISEDSFYGYTF
TRBV4-2 NA CASSLNGGPGELFF
TRBV27 NA CASRNLAGTGGYEQYF
TRBV6-5 many CASISTGYPEAFF
TRBV18 NA CASSPLAGGPEDTQYF
TRBV27 few CASSLRRTEPYTF
TRBV20-1 NA CSARNVVPSSYNEQFF
TRBV20-1 NA CSAHTPGTSGLVKYNEQFF
TRBV2 few CASSAILRVQETQYF
TRBV11-2 few CASSSRRADNEQFF
TRBV5-6 few CASSLEGWGRDEQYF
TRBV12-3/TRBV12-4 many CASRLRSGYGYTF
TRBV20-1 few CSALTGGAYNSPLHF
TRBV18 few CASSRVGELFF
TRBV2 NA CASSSSGILLEQYF
TRBV11-1 many CASSLRGLAVSKVEQFF
TRBV7-9 NA CASGLRTGETQYF
TRBV7-2 many CASSLELVQETQYF